A selection of T cell receptor beta chains follows, all from one sample in a study of cytomegalovirus exposure and HLA in healthy donors. The table came from immunoSEQ multiplex PCR; TCRdb's copy has only in-frame clones and leaves some out. Of fewer than 150,000 clones in the sample, roughly 79% were seen once. Sequencing was carried out using PBMCs. Every receptor here comes from a young man in good health and CMV-seropositive. Both conserved end residues are part of each CDR3. A D gene is named only where the DNA matches it firmly. Only some rows state a clone size, as once, few, many or a class for expanded clones.

J | D | size | V | CDR3 | DNA
TRBJ2-1 | . | . | TRBV5-4 | CASSFPPAAEQFF | TGTGCCAGCAGCTTCCCCCCCGCGGCAGAGCAGTTCTTC
TRBJ2-5 | . | . | TRBV2 | CASTLTPKETQYF | TGTGCCAGCACACTAACACCCAAAGAGACCCAGTACTTC
TRBJ2-7 | TRBD1 | . | TRBV18 | CASSLTGTGGYEQYF | TGTGCCAGCTCACTAACCGGGACAGGCGGCTACGAGCAGTACTTC
TRBJ2-7 | . | . | TRBV19 | CASSIGAGYEQYF | TGTGCCAGTAGTATAGGTGCAGGCTACGAGCAGTACTTC
TRBJ2-3 | . | . | TRBV5-8 | CASSSGTLTDTQYF | TGTGCCAGCAGCTCCGGGACTCTCACAGATACGCAGTATTTT
TRBJ1-1 | . | . | TRBV18 | CASSLGLGGDAFF | TGTGCCAGCTCACTGGGACTGGGTGGGGATGCTTTCTTT
TRBJ2-2 | TRBD1 | . | TRBV5-3 | CARSLVPDRVSGELFF | TGTGCCAGAAGCTTGGTGCCGGACAGGGTTTCCGGGGAGCTGTTTTTT
TRBJ1-5 | . | few | TRBV2 | CASSELYSPGTGPQHF | TGTGCCAGCAGTGAATTGTACAGTCCGGGTACAGGGCCCCAGCATTTT
TRBJ2-1 | . | once | TRBV11-2 | CASSRLRGSYNEQFF | TGTGCCAGCAGCCGCCTCCGGGGCTCCTACAATGAGCAGTTCTTC
TRBJ1-2 | TRBD1 | . | TRBV4-2 | CASSQELRGQGGYTF | TGTGCCAGCAGCCAAGAACTCAGGGGGCAGGGTGGCTACACCTTC
TRBJ1-5 | . | . | TRBV2 | CASSLQSRTFGDQPQHF | TGTGCCAGCAGTTTGCAAAGTCGCACATTCGGGGATCAGCCCCAGCATTTT
TRBJ2-5 | . | . | TRBV9 | CASSVTADGETQYF | TGTGCCAGCAGCGTAACAGCGGACGGGGAGACCCAGTACTTC
TRBJ1-2 | TRBD1 | few | TRBV5-1 | CASSPWTGEGYTF | TGCGCCAGCAGCCCTTGGACAGGGGAAGGCTACACCTTC
TRBJ1-1 | . | . | TRBV7-3 | CASSLRGEGEAFF | TGTGCCAGCAGCTTACGGGGGGAAGGGGAAGCTTTCTTT
TRBJ1-2 | TRBD1 | once | TRBV11-1 | CASSLGTDGYGYTF | TGTGCCAGCAGCCTGGGGACAGACGGCTATGGCTACACCTTC
TRBJ2-7 | . | . | TRBV15 | CATSRDLGLSAGYEQYF | TGTGCCACCAGCAGAGATCTCGGTCTTAGCGCCGGGTACGAGCAGTACTTC
TRBJ2-3 | . | . | TRBV6-5 | CASSTRDTQYF | TGTGCCAGCTCCACTAGGGATACGCAGTATTTT
TRBJ2-2 | . | once | TRBV27 | CASSPLSPTTAPNTGELFF | TGTGCCAGCAGTCCACTTTCGCCCACGACAGCCCCGAACACCGGGGAGCTGTTTTTT
TRBJ1-6 | . | . | TRBV5-1 | CASSLERESYNSPLHF | TGCGCCAGCAGCTTGGAACGGGAGTCCTATAATTCACCCCTCCACTTT
TRBJ2-1 | TRBD2 | . | TRBV6-5 | CASSRPGTSGSEQFF | TGTGCCAGCAGCCGCCCGGGGACTAGCGGGAGTGAGCAGTTCTTC
TRBJ2-2 | TRBD1 | . | TRBV5-1 | CASSRDSPNTGELFF | TGCGCCAGCAGCCGGGACAGTCCGAACACCGGGGAGCTGTTTTTT
TRBJ1-1 | . | . | TRBV4-3 | CASSQGAQAFF | TGCGCCAGCAGCCAGGGAGCCCAAGCTTTCTTT
TRBJ2-7 | . | . | TRBV6-6 | CASSGAGSKQYF | TGTGCCAGCAGTGGGGCAGGGTCTAAGCAGTACTTC
TRBJ1-5 | TRBD1 | . | TRBV2 | CASSPTGNNQPQHF | TGTGCCAGCAGTCCGACAGGGAACAATCAGCCCCAGCATTTT
TRBJ2-7 | . | once | TRBV18 | CASSPRRSQGAYEQYF | TGTGCCAGCTCACCACGGCGATCCCAAGGGGCCTACGAGCAGTACTTC
TRBJ2-7 | TRBD1 | . | TRBV4-2 | CASSQPGQTYEQYF | TGTGCCAGCAGCCAACCGGGACAGACCTACGAGCAGTACTTC
TRBJ2-7 | . | . | TRBV7-2 | CASSRRSQGSYEQYF | TGTGCCAGCAGCCGAAGATCCCAGGGCTCCTACGAGCAGTACTTC
TRBJ2-5 | TRBD1 | . | TRBV5-1 | CASSSGTGSAETQYF | TGCGCCAGCAGCTCCGGGACAGGGTCGGCGGAGACCCAGTACTTC
TRBJ2-7 | TRBD1 | . | TRBV2 | CASSSPTGGLVRSSYEQYF | TGTGCCAGCAGCTCACCCACAGGGGGACTCGTAAGGAGCTCCTACGAGCAGTACTTC
TRBJ2-1 | TRBD2 | . | TRBV11-3 | CASSLGLPGLAGGYNEQFF | TGTGCCAGCAGCTTAGGTCTGCCGGGACTAGCGGGGGGTTACAATGAGCAGTTCTTC
TRBJ2-5 | TRBD1 | . | TRBV18 | CASSPRGTAQETQYF | TGTGCCAGCTCACCACGTGGGACAGCCCAAGAGACCCAGTACTTC
TRBJ1-2 | . | . | TRBV15 | CATAWGSNYGYTF | TGTGCCACTGCCTGGGGCAGCAACTATGGCTACACCTTC
TRBJ2-2 | TRBD2 | . | TRBV5-1 | CASRALAGGYGELFF | TGCGCCAGCAGGGCCCTAGCGGGAGGCTACGGGGAGCTGTTTTTT
TRBJ1-1 | TRBD1 | . | TRBV5-1 | CASSLGRGETEAFF | TGCGCCAGCAGCTTGGGCAGGGGGGAGACTGAAGCTTTCTTT
TRBJ1-3 | . | few | TRBV4-1 | CASSQSIQGSWARAGNTIYF | TGCGCCAGCAGCCAATCGATACAGGGTTCGTGGGCTAGGGCTGGAAACACCATATATTTT
TRBJ2-2 | . | many | TRBV6-1 | CASSATDPNTGELFF | TGTGCCAGCAGTGCGACAGACCCGAACACCGGGGAGCTGTTTTTT
TRBJ1-1 | . | once | TRBV12-5 | CASGLGQRGYTEAFF | TGTGCTAGTGGTTTAGGACAGAGAGGGTACACTGAAGCTTTCTTT
TRBJ2-7 | . | . | TRBV25-1 | CASSGSIRSYEQYF | TGTGCCAGCAGTGGTAGCATCCGCTCCTACGAGCAGTACTTC
TRBJ2-7 | TRBD1 | few | TRBV27 | CASSRGQESYEQYF | TGTGCCAGCAGTCGGGGACAGGAGTCCTACGAGCAGTACTTC
TRBJ2-1 | . | . | TRBV27 | CASSEGAAYNEQFF | TGTGCCAGCAGTGAAGGAGCGGCCTACAATGAGCAGTTCTTC
TRBJ2-2 | . | . | TRBV5-4 | CASSLGQRTGELFF | TGTGCCAGCAGCTTGGGACAGCGCACCGGGGAGCTGTTTTTT
TRBJ2-2 | TRBD2 | . | TRBV5-4 | CASSPGLGTGELFF | TGTGCCAGCAGCCCGGGACTAGGCACCGGGGAGCTGTTTTTT
TRBJ1-4 | . | many | TRBV4-2 | CASRLSEQSKLFF | TGTGCCAGCAGGCTTTCCGAACAGTCGAAACTGTTTTTT
TRBJ2-3 | TRBD2 | . | TRBV2 | CASNDGGATDTQYF | TGTGCCAGCAATGACGGGGGGGCAACAGATACGCAGTATTTT
TRBJ1-5 | . | . | TRBV9 | CASSSGFNQPQHF | TGTGCCAGCAGCTCAGGGTTCAATCAGCCCCAGCATTTT
TRBJ2-6 | . | . | TRBV10-3 | CAITQPGAGANVLTF | TGTGCCATCACCCAGCCAGGGGCCGGGGCCAACGTCCTGACTTTC
TRBJ2-2 | TRBD1 | . | TRBV29-1 | CSTGTGGVTGELFF | TGCAGCACCGGGACAGGGGGCGTCACCGGGGAGCTGTTTTTT
TRBJ1-1 | TRBD1 | . | TRBV2 | CASIPRGTGELNTEAFF | TGTGCCAGTATCCCAAGAGGGACAGGGGAACTGAACACTGAAGCTTTCTTT
TRBJ2-1 | . | . | TRBV5-1 | CASSLATKGEIGEQFF | TGCGCCAGCAGCTTGGCGACAAAAGGGGAAATCGGTGAGCAGTTCTTC